Listed here are 9 T cell receptor beta chains from one sample, sequenced in a study of cytomegalovirus exposure and HLA in healthy donors. The study ran its PCR with 60 Vbeta and 13 Jbeta primers. Here immunoSEQ multiplex PCR was the method, and the copy in TCRdb shows in-frame clones only, minus some. This sample carries roughly 120,000 clones, with around 2.4% going to the ten biggest clones. Sequencing was carried out using PBMCs. These receptor sequences come from a man aged 40-49 years in good health and CMV-seronegative.

This sequence joins TRBV5-1 and TRBJ2-7, with a tentative D call TRBD2 (5 bases). Looked up from germline, CDR1 is SGHRS and CDR2 is YFSETQ. V gave up 5 bases and J gave up 1 base, with 13 bases separating them. The CDR3 loop spans 14 amino acids. In nucleotides, the CDR3 is TGCGCCAGCAGTTGGCGGGTAGCGTCCTACGAGCAGTACTTC. This encodes CASSWRVASYEQYF.

This chain links TRBV15 with TRBJ2-7; the D gene is possibly TRBD2 (6 bases). The CDR3 extends over 16 amino acids. The V gene lost 1 base and the J gene lost 2 bases, with 15 bases spanning the gap. Germline CDR1 LNHNV, CDR2 YYDKDF (reference sequence). DNA for the CDR3: TGTGCCACCAGCAGAGGGGGGGTGACTGGCCCCTACGAGCAGTACTTC. Encoded protein: CATSRGGVTGPYEQYF.

This chain joins TRBV19 and TRBJ2-2, with 7 bases lining up with TRBD1. Unmatched junction bases numbered 3, after V lost 3 bases and J lost 2 bases. In germline, CDR1 is LNHDA, CDR2 SQIVND (reference sequence). CDR3 length equals 15 residues. The CDR3 sequence is CASSMGDSNTGELFF. The CDR3 DNA reads TGTGCCAGTAGTATGGGGGACAGCAACACCGGGGAGCTGTTTTTT.

The chain uses TRBV28 and TRBJ1-5; D gene unclear. The germline V gene encodes CDR1 MDHEN and CDR2 SYDVKM. Trimming removed 7 bases from V and 9 bases from J, with 13 bases in between. This CDR3 is built from 12 residues. The CDR3 DNA is TGTGCCAGCACTATTCCGACGGGGCCCCAGCATTTT. As protein: CASTIPTGPQHF.

The chain combines TRBV4-1 with TRBJ2-1; D gene ambiguous. Trimming stripped 1 base from V and 10 bases from J, with 8 bases between. This CDR3 spans 12 amino acids. Germline V gene data show CDR1 as MGHRA and CDR2 as YSYEKL. The CDR3 is CASSQVWAEQFF. The CDR3 coding sequence is TGCGCCAGCAGCCAAGTTTGGGCGGAGCAGTTCTTC.

In the case of this clone: The missing conserved phenylalanine or tryptophan at the end of this CDR3 makes a read error likely. Because the CDR3's place on the DNA is in doubt, the DNA is left out and the CDR3 is given as listed by TCRdb. The chain carries TRBV2 and TRBJ2-7; the listed D gene, TRBD2, was not tested against the DNA. Germline V gives CDR1 SNHLY, CDR2 FYNNEI. The CDR3 is made up of 15 amino acids, end residues included. The chain's CDR3 is CASSDPGLSIDEQHL.

The V and J genes are TRBV5-4 and TRBJ2-5; 8 positions agree with TRBD1. The J call may be wrong; the DNA end is better matched by TRBJ2-7. The CDR3 covers 16 residues. Germline-derived CDR1 and CDR2 are SGHNT and YYREEE (reference sequence). The CDR3 spells CASSSDAGGASYEQYF. CDR3 DNA sequence: TGTGCCAGCAGCTCGGATGCAGGGGGCGCCTCCTACGAGCAGTACTTC.

The rearrangement links TRBV5-4 to TRBJ2-7, with 8 bases identical to TRBD1. This CDR3 comprises 15 residues. Germline V gives CDR1 SGHNT, CDR2 YYREEE (reference sequence). J gave up 6 bases and V 1 base, and 9 bases lay outside the gene matches. The CDR3 loop reads CASSLPGQGTREQYF. The CDR3 nucleotides are TGTGCCAGCAGCTTGCCCGGACAGGGCACTCGCGAGCAGTACTTC.

V is TRBV5-1 and J is TRBJ1-2; 9 bases are shared with TRBD1. With 3 bases clipped from V and 2 bases from J, the junction kept 5 bases outside the gene matches. Germline V CDR1 and CDR2: SGHRS, YFSETQ. The CDR3 is 15 amino acids. CDR3 in DNA: TGCGCCAGCAGCTGGGGGGACAGGGCGAACTATGGCTACACCTTC. Translation: CASSWGDRANYGYTF.